Detailed here is one T cell receptor beta chain. Germline values: CDR1 DFQATT, CDR2 SNEGSKA (reference sequence). The CDR3 contains 11 residues. With 0 bases removed from V and 7 bases from J, the gap between germline ends came to 6 bases. This sample was included in a study of blood T cell repertoires in COVID-19. Overall study context: Both acute and convalescent COVID-19 samples were obtained from the United States, Italy and Spain.

Here immunoSEQ multiplex PCR was the method, and the copy in TCRdb shows in-frame clones only, minus some. The repertoire includes approximately 140,000 clones, roughly 79% of them detected once, and roughly 8.4% sits in the top ten. This sequence originates from a human donor with acute or convalescent COVID-19. The donor label of this sample is uncertain. The chain links TRBV20-1 to TRBJ1-2, with D uncertain. Input material: peripheral blood. CDR3 sequence reads: CSARDLPGYTF. The CDR3 nucleotides read TGCAGTGCTAGAGATCTTCCTGGCTACACCTTC.